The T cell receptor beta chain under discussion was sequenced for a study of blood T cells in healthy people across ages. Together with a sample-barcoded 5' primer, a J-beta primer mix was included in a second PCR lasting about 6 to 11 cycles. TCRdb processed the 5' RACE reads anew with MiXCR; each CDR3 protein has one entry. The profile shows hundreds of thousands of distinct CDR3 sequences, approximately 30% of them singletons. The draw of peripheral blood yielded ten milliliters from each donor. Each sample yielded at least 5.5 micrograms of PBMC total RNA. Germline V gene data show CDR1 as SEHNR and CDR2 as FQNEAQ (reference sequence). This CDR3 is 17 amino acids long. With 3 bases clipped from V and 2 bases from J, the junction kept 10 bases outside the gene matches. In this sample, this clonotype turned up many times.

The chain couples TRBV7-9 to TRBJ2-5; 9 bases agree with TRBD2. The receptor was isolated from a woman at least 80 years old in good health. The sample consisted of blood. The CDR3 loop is CASSFWLAGTGQETQYF. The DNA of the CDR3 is TGTGCCAGCAGCTTTTGGCTAGCGGGGACGGGACAAGAGACCCAGTACTTC.